The entry below describes one T cell receptor (beta chain). This record belongs to a study of control samples from healthy donors and cancer patients. Only in-frame clones appear in the TCRdb table, and some are missing; sequencing was by immunoSEQ multiplex PCR. The sample consists of about 120,000 clones, 75% to 90% of them appearing once. With 5 bases removed from V and 1 base from J, the gap between germline ends came to 8 bases. The germline CDR1 and CDR2 sequences are MNHEY and SMNVEV (reference sequence). This CDR3 has 13 residues. This clonotype originated in a woman aged 50 to 65 with colorectal cancer. The V and J genes are TRBV27 and TRBJ1-1; D remains unclear. The sample consisted of PBMCs. The CDR3 nucleotides are TGTGCCAGCAGTGTACCAGGGAACACTGAAGCTTTCTTT. It is translated as CASSVPGNTEAFF.